The clone carrying this T cell receptor (beta chain) was counted ten times or more. Its antigen is currently unknown. The data were taken from a study of T cells in Graves' hyperthyroidism and ophthalmopathy. Overall study context: Peripheral blood was acquired at first diagnosis, ahead of any therapy whatsoever. The study's findings and limits: Most thyroid clonotypes that were expanded above 0.001 also turned up in blood. Ophthalmopathy was separated from stable hyperthyroidism by a 13 V-J model.

RNA transcripts yielded amplified TCR beta CDR3 regions. Initially, a first-round RT-PCR of the TCR CDR3 employed the HTBI primer set. TCRdb used MiXCR to reprocess the multiplex PCR reads, holding one entry per CDR3 protein. Of about 600,000 distinct CDR3 sequences in the sample, more than 13% were seen once. CDR1 and CDR2 (germline): MDHEN, SYDVKM. Trimming removed 3 bases from V and 6 bases from J, with 19 bases in between. The CDR3 spans 16 residues. The J gene is TRBJ2-3, the V gene TRBV28, with D perhaps TRBD1 (6 bases). The sequence was collected from a woman younger than 35 with Graves' ophthalmopathy. The sample consisted of blood. The CDR3, as DNA: TGTGCCAGCAGTTTGGGGGCCGCCGGGGATGGGGATACGCAGTATTTT. Protein sequence: CASSLGAAGDGDTQYF.